Given below is one T cell receptor beta chain in context. This sample is drawn from a study of early T cells in non-severe SARS-CoV-2 infection. Study context: Sequenced bulk RNA came from whole blood that was unsorted, and chains were unpaired.

MiXCR was run by TCRdb on the 5' RACE reads, yielding one entry per CDR3 protein. This table has over 60,000 distinct CDR3 sequences, roughly 10% appearing once. The sequence derives from an adult who was a healthcare worker with PCR-confirmed SARS-CoV-2 infection or an uninfected control (not recorded which). The source material was whole blood.

The chain's CDR3 is CASSYDFLRLAGSMSPYNEQFF. The CDR3 DNA follows: TGTGCCAGCAGTTACGATTTTTTGAGATTAGCGGGATCTATGTCGCCCTACAATGAGCAGTTCTTC. J is TRBJ2-1 and V is TRBV6-2 or TRBV6-3, with 8 bases fitting TRBD2. Germline values: CDR1 MNHEY, CDR2 SVGEGT. The ends lost 2 bases at V and 2 bases at J; junction bases unmatched: 23. This CDR3 contains 22 residues.